A selection of T cell receptor beta chains follows, all from one sample in a study of patients and donors after allogeneic stem cell transplantation. TCRdb reprocessed the RT-PCR reads via MiXCR and lists one record per CDR3 protein. Of about 960,000 distinct CDR3 sequences listed, approximately 18% are singletons. The source material was blood, either unsorted or a sorted T cell fraction (not recorded which). These TCRs come from a human donor who was either an allogeneic HSCT recipient or a stem cell or donor lymphocyte infusion donor (not recorded which). It is not recorded whose cells these are; they may come from a transplant donor. Both conserved end residues are part of each CDR3. The D gene is left open where the match is weak. Some rows mark clone size as missing; the rest say once, few, many or name a class of expanded clone.

J: TRBJ1-4; V: TRBV12-3/TRBV12-4; D: TRBD1; size: .; DNA: TGTGCCAGCAGTCCCAGATCCCGGGACAGACCAACTAATGAAAAACTGTTTTTT; CDR3: CASSPRSRDRPTNEKLFF
J: TRBJ1-5; V: TRBV12-3/TRBV12-4; D: .; size: few; DNA: TGTGCCAGCAGTTTTCGGGACATCAAATTCGGCAATCAGCCCCAGCATTTT; CDR3: CASSFRDIKFGNQPQHF
J: TRBJ2-3; V: TRBV9; D: .; size: .; DNA: TGTGCCAGCAGCGTAGGCGGCGGGACCACAGATACGCAGTATTTT; CDR3: CASSVGGGTTDTQYF
J: TRBJ1-1; V: TRBV11-2; D: TRBD1; size: many; DNA: TGTGCCAGCAGTTCAAACAGGGGCACTGAAGCTTTCTTT; CDR3: CASSSNRGTEAFF
J: TRBJ2-5; V: TRBV12-3/TRBV12-4; D: TRBD2; size: many; DNA: TGTGCCAGCAGTCCGATGACTAGCGGGGGCTGGAAGACCCAGTACTTC; CDR3: CASSPMTSGGWKTQYF
J: TRBJ2-7; V: TRBV5-6; D: TRBD2; size: few; DNA: TGTGCCAGCAGCTCAAGGACTAGCGGGGGATCCTACGAGCAGTACTTC; CDR3: CASSSRTSGGSYEQYF
J: TRBJ1-2; V: TRBV10-3; D: TRBD1; size: few; DNA: TGTGCCATCAGTTCCCAGGGGGCAATTGGCTACACCTTC; CDR3: CAISSQGAIGYTF
J: TRBJ2-1; V: TRBV6-2/TRBV6-3; D: .; size: .; DNA: TGTGCCAGCAGTTACTGGGAGACCTACAATGAGCAGTTCTTC; CDR3: CASSYWETYNEQFF
J: TRBJ1-3; V: TRBV25-1; D: .; size: few; DNA: TGTGCCAGCCGGACAGACCGCTCTGGAAACACCATATATTTT; CDR3: CASRTDRSGNTIYF
J: TRBJ2-2; V: TRBV4-2; D: TRBD2; size: .; DNA: TGTGCCAGCAGCCACTGGGTCGCGGGACTAGGGGTGTCCGGGGAGCTGTTTTTT; CDR3: CASSHWVAGLGVSGELFF
J: TRBJ1-5; V: TRBV6-1; D: .; size: many; DNA: TGTGCCAGCAGTCCCGGGGGGTCAAGGCCCCAGCATTTT; CDR3: CASSPGGSRPQHF
J: TRBJ2-7; V: TRBV20-1; D: .; size: .; DNA: TGCAGTGCTGCCCGGGGCAGATCCTACGAGCAGTACTTC; CDR3: CSAARGRSYEQYF
J: TRBJ1-2; V: TRBV18; D: TRBD1; size: few; DNA: TGTGCCAGCTCACCATCGCAGGGGGAGATCTATGGCTACACCTTC; CDR3: CASSPSQGEIYGYTF
J: TRBJ2-1; V: TRBV4-3; D: TRBD2; size: few; DNA: TGCGCCAGCAGCCAAACTGGGACTAGCGGGGGTGTCTACAATGAGCAGTTCTTC; CDR3: CASSQTGTSGGVYNEQFF
J: TRBJ1-2; V: TRBV6-1; D: .; size: few; DNA: TGTGCCAGTACGACAAGCCAATCATATGGCTACACCTTC; CDR3: CASTTSQSYGYTF
J: TRBJ1-1; V: TRBV29-1; D: .; size: .; DNA: TGCAGCGTTGTCTCCCGAAGGGAGAACACTGAAGCTTTCTTT; CDR3: CSVVSRRENTEAFF
J: TRBJ1-3; V: TRBV13; D: .; size: .; DNA: TGTGCCAGCAGCTTAGTCGGGAAGGCTGGAAACACCATATATTTT; CDR3: CASSLVGKAGNTIYF
J: TRBJ2-4; V: TRBV4-3; D: .; size: .; DNA: TGCGCCAGCAGCCAAGGGGGCACGGCCAAAAACATTCAGTACTTC; CDR3: CASSQGGTAKNIQYF
J: TRBJ1-2; V: TRBV28; D: .; size: once; DNA: TGTGCCAGCAGTACCGGGGGGACACAAAACTATGGCTACACCTTC; CDR3: CASSTGGTQNYGYTF
J: TRBJ2-7; V: TRBV20-1; D: .; size: .; DNA: TGCAGTGTTAGTTCTGGGCGCGAGCAGTACTTC; CDR3: CSVSSGREQYF
J: TRBJ1-5; V: TRBV2; D: .; size: many; DNA: TGTGCCAGCAGTGAAGTTGGAGGCAATCAGCCCCAGCATTTT; CDR3: CASSEVGGNQPQHF
J: TRBJ1-1; V: TRBV5-6; D: .; size: few; DNA: TGTGCCAGCAGCTGGGGATCCGAGACTGAAGCTTTCTTT; CDR3: CASSWGSETEAFF
J: TRBJ1-3; V: TRBV5-1; D: .; size: .; DNA: TGCGCCAGCAGCTTGGAGGAGGCTCTCGGAAACACCATATATTTT; CDR3: CASSLEEALGNTIYF
J: TRBJ2-3; V: TRBV6-5; D: .; size: .; DNA: TGTGCCAGCAGTTACGGGGGTATAACAGATACGCAGTATTTT; CDR3: CASSYGGITDTQYF
J: TRBJ2-2; V: TRBV5-1; D: .; size: few; DNA: TGCGCCAGCAGCTTGGGGGCAGACTCGAACACCGGGGAGCTGTTTTTT; CDR3: CASSLGADSNTGELFF
J: TRBJ2-1; V: TRBV27; D: .; size: .; DNA: TGTGCCAGCAGTTTACAGGGACCCGAAAATGAGCAGTTCTTC; CDR3: CASSLQGPENEQFF
J: TRBJ2-5; V: TRBV3-1; D: .; size: .; DNA: TGTGCCAGCAGCCATGATTCGTCTGAGACCCAGTACTTC; CDR3: CASSHDSSETQYF